The sequence of this T cell receptor beta chain was determined in a study of blood T cell repertoires in COVID-19. On the study more broadly: PBMCs, B-cell-depleted T cells, or T cells provided the cDNA or gDNA that made up the material.

Followed longitudinally, the Seattle patients had been enrolled during active infection. V gave up 1 base and J gave up 8 bases; unmatched junction bases: 22. CDR3 length equals 19 residues. The germline V gene encodes CDR1 LGHNA and CDR2 YSLEER. Here immunoSEQ multiplex PCR was the method, and the copy in TCRdb shows in-frame clones only, minus some. The sample contains some 220,000 clones, 70% to 90% of which appear only once. The chain joins TRBV4-3 to TRBJ1-2; the match to TRBD1 covers 7 bases. The sample taken for sequencing was peripheral blood. This clonotype originated in a woman aged 70-85 years with COVID-19, enrolled during active disease. The CDR3 bases are TGCGCCAGCAGCCAAGCCCCAACTCGAGCCCCTCGACAGGGATCGGGCTACACCTTC. Protein product: CASSQAPTRAPRQGSGYTF.